This T cell receptor (beta chain) came from a study of cytomegalovirus exposure and HLA in healthy donors. This CDR3 comprises 14 residues. Trimming removed 3 bases at V and 1 base at J, with 9 bases between. Germline V gene sequence: CDR1 SGHTA, CDR2 FQGTGA. The PCR had 60 Vbeta and 13 Jbeta primers. Produced via immunoSEQ multiplex PCR; TCRdb's table is partial and in-frame only. Among 150,000 or so clones listed, 70% to 90% were seen once. The chain carries TRBV7-3 and TRBJ1-1, with D uncertain. The sequencing input was PBMCs. This clonotype was sampled from a man between 18 and 35 years old in good health and CMV-seropositive. CDR3 in DNA: TGTGCCAGCAGCTTGTTCGGGGAGAACACTGAAGCTTTCTTT. Residues: CASSLFGENTEAFF.